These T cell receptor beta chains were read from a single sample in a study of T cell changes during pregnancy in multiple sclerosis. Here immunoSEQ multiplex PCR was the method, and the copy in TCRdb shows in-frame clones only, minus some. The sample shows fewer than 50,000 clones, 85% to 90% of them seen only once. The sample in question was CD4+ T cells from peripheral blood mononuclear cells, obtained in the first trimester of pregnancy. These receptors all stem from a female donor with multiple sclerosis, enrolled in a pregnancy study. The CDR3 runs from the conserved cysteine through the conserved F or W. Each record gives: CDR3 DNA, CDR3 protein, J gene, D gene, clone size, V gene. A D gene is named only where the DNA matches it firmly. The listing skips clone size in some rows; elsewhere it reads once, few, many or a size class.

TGCAGCGTTTCGGGTCAAACGATTGAAGCTTTCTTT CSVSGQTIEAFF TRBJ1-1 - - TRBV29-1
TGCGCCAGCAGCTTGGGCCCCACGAGCAATGAGCAGTTCTTC CASSLGPTSNEQFF TRBJ2-1 - - TRBV5-1
TGCGCCAGCAGCGGTCTAGCGGGAGCCGGAGAGCAGTACTTC CASSGLAGAGEQYF TRBJ2-7 TRBD2 - TRBV5-1
TGTGCCCGACAGGGGGAAATTCCCTACGAGCAGTACTTC CARQGEIPYEQYF TRBJ2-7 TRBD1 - TRBV30
TGTGCCAGCAGCCCCAAACGGACAGGGCTAGAGACCCAGTACTTC CASSPKRTGLETQYF TRBJ2-5 TRBD1 - TRBV7-8
TGTGCCAGCAGCTTAGGGGCTAGCGGGAGGGTTTACAATGAGCAGTTCTTC CASSLGASGRVYNEQFF TRBJ2-1 TRBD2 once TRBV7-6
TGTGCCAGCAGCCCTCTTCTAGTACAGGGCACTGAAGCTTTCTTT CASSPLLVQGTEAFF TRBJ1-1 - - TRBV27
TGCGCCAGCAGCCCGAGACAGACTAATGAAAAACTGTTTTTT CASSPRQTNEKLFF TRBJ1-4 - - TRBV5-1
TGTGCCAGCAGTTGGCGGTACAATGAGCAGTTCTTC CASSWRYNEQFF TRBJ2-1 - - TRBV28
TGCGCCAGCAGCTTTTTCACAGCTATCAGCTCCTACAATGAGCAGTTCTTC CASSFFTAISSYNEQFF TRBJ2-1 - - TRBV5-1
TGTGCCAGCAGCTTAGCCCCAGCTTACAGCCCGAACACCGGGGAGCTGTTTTTT CASSLAPAYSPNTGELFF TRBJ2-2 - - TRBV7-6
TGTGCCAGCAGTGAAGACACAGGGCCCACAGATACGCAGTATTTT CASSEDTGPTDTQYF TRBJ2-3 - - TRBV2